This T cell receptor (beta chain) comes out of a study of cytomegalovirus exposure and HLA in healthy donors. At the level of the study: Researchers previously reported finding just under 120 million unique TCR beta sequences from roughly 200 million T cells.

The CDR3 is 15 amino acids. Germline CDR1 GTSNPN, CDR2 SVGIG (reference sequence). Trimming removed 0 bases from V and 8 bases from J; junction bases left unmatched: 5. Study-level findings and limits: Most TCR sequences showed up rarely, but some public TCRs showed up in many donors. In vitro testing confirmed a few CMV-associated chains as specific for CMV antigens. CMV serostatus was the sole immune exposure information available.

A word on this clone: Its matching antigen is unknown.

A multiplex PCR was run with 60 Vbeta primers and 13 Jbeta primers. TCRdb keeps only in-frame clones here, not all; method: immunoSEQ multiplex PCR. The sample has 100,000 or so clones; about 80% are singletons. This chain connects TRBV30 to TRBJ2-1, with 12 nucleotides matching TRBD2. Sequenced material: PBMCs. This receptor was taken from a female donor in good health and CMV-seropositive. CDR3 protein: CAWSVLAGGQDEQFF. As DNA, the CDR3 is TGTGCCTGGAGTGTACTAGCGGGAGGACAAGATGAGCAGTTCTTC.